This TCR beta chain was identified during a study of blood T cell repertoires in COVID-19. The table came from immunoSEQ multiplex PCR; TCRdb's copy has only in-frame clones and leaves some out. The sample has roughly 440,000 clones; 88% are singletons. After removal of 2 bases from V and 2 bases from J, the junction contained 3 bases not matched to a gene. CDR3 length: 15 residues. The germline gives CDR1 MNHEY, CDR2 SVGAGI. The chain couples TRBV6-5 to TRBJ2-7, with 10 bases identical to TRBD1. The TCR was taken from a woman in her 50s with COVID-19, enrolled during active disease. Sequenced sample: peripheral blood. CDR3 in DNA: TGTGCCAGCAGTTACCCTGGACAGGGGGCCTACGAGCAGTACTTC. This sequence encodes CASSYPGQGAYEQYF.